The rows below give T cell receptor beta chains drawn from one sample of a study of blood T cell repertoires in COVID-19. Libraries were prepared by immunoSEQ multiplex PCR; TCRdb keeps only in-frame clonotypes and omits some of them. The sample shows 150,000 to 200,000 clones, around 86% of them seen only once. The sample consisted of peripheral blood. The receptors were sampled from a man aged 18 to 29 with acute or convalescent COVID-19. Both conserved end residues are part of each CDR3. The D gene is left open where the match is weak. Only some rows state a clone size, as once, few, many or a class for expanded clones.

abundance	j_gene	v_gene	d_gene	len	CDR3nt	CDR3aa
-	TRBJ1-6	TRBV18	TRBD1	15	TGTGCCAGCTCACCTCGTCGTCAGGGGGATTCACCCCTCCACTTT	CASSPRRQGDSPLHF
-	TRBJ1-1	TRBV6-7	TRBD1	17	TGTGCCAGCAGTTACTCTACAGGGGAGGTAGGGAACACTGAAGCTTTCTTT	CASSYSTGEVGNTEAFF
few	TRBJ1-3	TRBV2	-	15	TGTGCCAGCAGTGAAGGGCAGGGCTCTGGAAACACCATATATTTT	CASSEGQGSGNTIYF
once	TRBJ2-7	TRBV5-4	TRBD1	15	TGTGCCAGCAGTCGGGACCAGGGGGCCAACTACGAGCAGTACTTC	CASSRDQGANYEQYF
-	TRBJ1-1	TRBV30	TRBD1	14	TGTGCCTGGCTCCGGGACAGGGGGTTCACTGAAGCTTTCTTT	CAWLRDRGFTEAFF
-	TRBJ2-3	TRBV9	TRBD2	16	TGTGCCAGCAGCGAGGGACTAGCGGGCTACACAGATACGCAGTATTTT	CASSEGLAGYTDTQYF
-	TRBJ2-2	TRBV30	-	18	TGTGCCTGGAGTGTACGAACAGGCCCAATCGGCTACACCGGGGAGCTGTTTTTT	CAWSVRTGPIGYTGELFF
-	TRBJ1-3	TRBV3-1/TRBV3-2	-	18	TGTGCCAGCAGCCAGGGCCTAAGCGGCCCGAGCTCTGGAAACACCATATATTTT	CASSQGLSGPSSGNTIYF
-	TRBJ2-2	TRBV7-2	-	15	TGTGCCAGCAGCTTTGGGGGGTTGTACACCGGGGAGCTGTTTTTT	CASSFGGLYTGELFF
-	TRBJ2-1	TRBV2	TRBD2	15	TGTGCCAGCAATCTACTAGCGGGGGGGAACAATGAGCAGTTCTTC	CASNLLAGGNNEQFF
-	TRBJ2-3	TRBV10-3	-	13	TGTGCCATCACCGCACGGGGTGCAGATACGCAGTATTTT	CAITARGADTQYF
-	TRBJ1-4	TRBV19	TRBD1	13	TGTGCCAGTAGCGGACAGGGTCCTGAAAAACTGTTTTTT	CASSGQGPEKLFF
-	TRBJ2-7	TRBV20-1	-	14	TGCAGTGCTAGTCAACAGGCTCAGGTTGTAGGGCAGTACTTC	CSASQQAQVVGQYF
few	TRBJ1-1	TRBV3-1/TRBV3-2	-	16	TGTGCCAGCAGACAAAGGTGGGGCACCTCGAACACTGAAGCTTTCTTT	CASRQRWGTSNTEAFF
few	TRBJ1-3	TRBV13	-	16	TGTGCCAGCAGCTTAGGACAGCACCTCTCTGGAAACACCATATATTTT	CASSLGQHLSGNTIYF
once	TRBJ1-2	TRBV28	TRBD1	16	TGTGCCAGCAGTGGGGGGGCTGGTCAGGGGGCTTATGGCTACACCTTC	CASSGGAGQGAYGYTF
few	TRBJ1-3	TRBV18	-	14	TGTGCCAGCTCACCCGGGTCTTCTGGAAACACCATATATTTT	CASSPGSSGNTIYF
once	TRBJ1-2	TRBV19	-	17	TGTGCCAGTAGCGAATACCAAAGTACATACCCCAACTATGGCTACACCTTC	CASSEYQSTYPNYGYTF
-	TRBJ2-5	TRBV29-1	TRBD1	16	TGCAGCGTTGAATTTGGACAGGGGCTCCACCAAGAGACCCAGTACTTC	CSVEFGQGLHQETQYF